These 18 T cell receptor beta chains came from one sample sequenced in a study of blood T cell repertoires in COVID-19. The assay was immunoSEQ multiplex PCR, and TCRdb's table has in-frame clones only and misses some. The data show around 100,000 clones, 91% seen once. Input material: peripheral blood. These receptors came from a human donor with active COVID-19. The donor label of this sample is uncertain.

This clone was seen a single time. V gene TRBV3-1 (or the pseudogene TRBV3-2) combines with J gene TRBJ1-5; D is unclear. V lost 0 bases and J lost 0, with 15 bases in between. Germline CDR1 is LGHDT and CDR2 is YNNKEL (reference sequence). The CDR3 consists of 18 residues. The CDR3 here is CASSQDVRTDDSNQPQHF. CDR3 in DNA: TGTGCCAGCAGCCAAGATGTTAGGACTGACGATAGCAATCAGCCCCAGCATTTT.

The chain has TRBV18 and TRBJ2-6, with 7 bases matching TRBD1. Germline lookup yields CDR1 KGHSH and CDR2 LQKENI. The CDR3 is made up of 16 amino acids. V lost 3 bases and J lost 2; bases outside the gene matches: 4. The CDR3 DNA sequence: TGTGCCAGCTCACCTGGACAGGCGGCTGGGGCCAACGTCCTGACTTTC. This codes for CASSPGQAAGANVLTF. Looking up the rest from reference TRBV18 and TRBJ2-6 gives the full variable domain: NAGVMQNPRHLVRRRGQEARLRCSPMKGHSHVYWYRQLPEEGLKFMVYLQKENIIDESGMPKERFSAEFPKEGPSILRIQQVVRGDSAAYFCASSPGQAAGANVLTFGAGSRLTVL.

The V and J genes are TRBV29-1 and TRBJ2-1, with TRBD2 matching over 12 bases. Trimming at V came to 6 bases and at J to 4 bases, leaving 7 bases not matched to a gene. The germline CDR1 and CDR2 sequences are SQVTM and ANQGSEA. The CDR3 spans 15 residues. The CDR3 DNA follows: TGCAGCGTCGTTCCCCTAGCGGGGGGGTACAATGAGCAGTTCTTC. Protein sequence: CSVVPLAGGYNEQFF.

This sequence joins TRBV28 and TRBJ1-1; 8 bases align to TRBD1. Germline CDR1 MDHEN, CDR2 SYDVKM. V was clipped by 5 bases and J by 0 bases; unmatched bases: 8. This CDR3 comprises 16 residues. The CDR3 coding sequence is TGTGCCAGCAGTCGCTACAGGGGGACGATGAACACTGAAGCTTTCTTT. It is translated as CASSRYRGTMNTEAFF.

This clone has a single count. The chain uses TRBV19 and TRBJ2-5; 9 nucleotides align to TRBD2. Germline V gene data show CDR1 as LNHDA and CDR2 as SQIVND (reference sequence). V was pared by 4 bases and J by 4 bases, with 10 bases of the junction left unmatched. The CDR3 contains 16 residues. The CDR3 DNA reads as TGTGCCAGTAGTAGAGGGACCGGGACTAGCAGAGAGACCCAGTACTTC. Its protein is CASSRGTGTSRETQYF.

V gene TRBV6-5 combines with J gene TRBJ1-1; D ambiguous. Germline V gene sequence: CDR1 MNHEY, CDR2 SVGAGI. This CDR3 contains 13 residues. Trimming took 7 bases from V and 0 from J, leaving 9 bases between them. The CDR3 nucleotides read TGTGCCAGCAAAATCAAGCTGAACACTGAAGCTTTCTTT. This codes for CASKIKLNTEAFF.

This sequence joins TRBV4-1 and TRBJ2-2, with D perhaps TRBD2 (6 bases). CDR1 MGHRA and CDR2 YSYEKL come from the germline V gene. This CDR3 is 17 amino acids long. V lost 0 bases, J lost 6 bases, and 17 bases lay in between. Here the CDR3 DNA reads TGCGCCAGCAGCCAAGATGGAAATAGAGGAGGGTCCGGGGAGCTGTTTTTT. Translated, it gives CASSQDGNRGGSGELFF.

This chain links TRBV27 with TRBJ1-3; no firm D call. Trimming removed 8 bases from V and 4 bases from J, with 15 bases in between. The CDR3 contains 14 residues. Germline lookup yields CDR1 MNHEY and CDR2 SMNVEV (reference sequence). DNA for the CDR3: TGTGCCAGCCGTGACTTAACTCGGGGAAACACCATATATTTT. Protein: CASRDLTRGNTIYF.

The chain recombines TRBV20-1 with TRBJ2-1; 8 nucleotides line up with TRBD2. The CDR3 has 15 amino acids. The junction had 8 bases not matched to a gene; V was cut back by 3 bases and J by 4 bases. Germline V lookup: CDR1 DFQATT, CDR2 SNEGSKA (reference sequence). CDR3 bases: TGCAGTGCTAGTCGGCCAGCTAGCGGGTACAATGAGCAGTTCTTC. It codes for CSASRPASGYNEQFF.

This chain links TRBV9 with TRBJ2-5; 7 bases fit TRBD1. CDR3 length: 14 residues. Trimming removed 4 bases from V and 1 base from J; junction bases left unmatched: 4. The germline CDR1 and CDR2 sequences are SGDLS and YYNGEE. CDR3 sequence: CASSNRDSQETQYF. In DNA form, the CDR3 reads TGTGCCAGCAGCAACCGGGACAGCCAAGAGACCCAGTACTTC.

This clone appeared a single time. The chain is built from TRBV12-5 and TRBJ2-3, with 8 bases that match TRBD1. The CDR3 totals 16 residues. Looked up from germline, CDR1 is LGHNT and CDR2 is FRNRAP. Losses at the gene ends were 5 bases for V and 3 bases for J; bases not matched to a gene: 10. CDR3 in amino acids: CASGGWTGKKTDTQYF. Here the CDR3 DNA reads TGTGCTAGTGGTGGCTGGACAGGGAAGAAGACAGATACGCAGTATTTT.

V and J are TRBV25-1 and TRBJ1-4; D is unresolved. The CDR3 consists of 13 residues. Trimming removed 8 bases at V and 4 bases at J, with 11 bases between. CDR1 and CDR2 (germline): MGHDK, SYGVNS. The CDR3 region is CASLGRVNEKLFF. CDR3 coding DNA: TGTGCCAGCCTTGGGAGGGTTAATGAAAAACTGTTTTTT.

The genes are TRBV3-1 (or the pseudogene TRBV3-2) and TRBJ2-5; TRBD2 aligns across 9 bases. CDR3 length equals 16 residues. Germline V CDR1 and CDR2: LGHDT, YNNKEL (reference sequence). V gave up 6 bases and J gave up 1 base; unmatched junction bases: 9. CDR3 amino acids: CASSRAAGGLQETQYF. CDR3 coding DNA: TGTGCCAGCAGTCGGGCAGCGGGGGGACTCCAAGAGACCCAGTACTTC.

The chain has TRBV28 and TRBJ1-2, with 10 bases identical to TRBD1. The J segment lost 4 bases and the V segment lost 3 bases, leaving 2 bases of the junction unmatched. This CDR3 region has 14 residues. Germline assignment: CDR1 MDHEN and CDR2 SYDVKM. The chain's CDR3 is CASSFGDRGYGYTF. In DNA, the CDR3 is TGTGCCAGCAGTTTTGGGGACAGGGGCTATGGCTACACCTTC.

The chain links TRBV6-9 to TRBJ1-4, with 8 bases fitting TRBD1. Per germline, CDR1 MNHGY and CDR2 SVAAGI. J was trimmed by 2 bases and V by 0 bases; bases with no gene match: 14. The length of the CDR3 is 20 residues. The CDR3 protein is CASSYSRATGDKETNEKLFF. The CDR3 nucleotides are TGTGCCAGCAGTTATTCGAGGGCGACAGGGGATAAGGAGACTAATGAAAAACTGTTTTTT.

This clone occurred a few times. The chain recombines TRBV11-2 with TRBJ1-2; maybe TRBD1 (5 bases). This CDR3 contains 15 residues. Trimming pared 5 bases from V and 4 bases from J, leaving 17 bases between. Looked up from germline, CDR1 is SGHAT and CDR2 is FQNNGV. The CDR3 sequence is CASSTIRGSGYGYTF. The CDR3 bases are TGTGCCAGCAGCACCATTAGGGGAAGTGGCTATGGCTACACCTTC.

The chain recombines TRBV6-5 with TRBJ1-5, with 9 nucleotides matching TRBD1. The germline V gene has CDR1 MNHEY and CDR2 SVGAGI. This CDR3 is 13 amino acids long. Germline trimming cut 8 bases from V and 2 bases from J; bases unmatched to any gene: 1. The CDR3 coding sequence is TGTGCCAGCTGGACAGGGGGCAATCAGCCCCAGCATTTT. Encoded protein: CASWTGGNQPQHF.

This rearrangement joins TRBV4-1 to TRBJ2-1; no clear D gene. CDR1 is MGHRA and CDR2 is YSYEKL in the germline V gene. The V end was cut by 2 bases, the J end by 8 bases, with 22 bases between. This CDR3 is built from 17 residues. The CDR3: CASSQTSPGDFHDEQFF. The CDR3 DNA reads TGCGCCAGCAGCCAAACCTCACCCGGCGACTTTCACGATGAGCAGTTCTTC.